This TCR beta chain appears in the sequencing data of a study of T cell responses to AZD1222 COVID-19 vaccine (dated by TCRdb to the early 2020s). Context from the whole study: Because spike-specific TCR depth and breadth did not differ between the two schedules, AZD1222 recipients who got a second dose at roughly 4 weeks were pooled with those who got a second dose at roughly 12 weeks. A total of under 250 trial participants underwent TCR sequencing, of whom nearly 210 had received two doses of AZD1222 and approximately 25 had received two doses of the MenACWY control vaccine. Enrollment into the trials was organized by age into subgroups of 18-55, 56-69 and 70-plus years, and those subgroups contained about 150, 27 and 61 TCR-sequenced participants, respectively.

On this clone itself: The antigen it recognizes is unknown. No clone much larger than this one lies a single base away; base qualities are absent.

The CDR3 regions of human TCRbeta chains were analyzed by immunosequencing. On the authors' methods: TCRs in the repertoires were matched against a reference library of SARS-CoV-2-specific TCRs that had been generated with the MIRA antigen-specificity platform. Breadth was defined as the fraction of unique TCRs that were SARS-CoV-2-associated. Depth was defined as the fraction of total T cells that were SARS-CoV-2-associated. Using the MIRA data, every spike-specific TCR was mapped to the spike region that the TCR reacted to and assigned to either a CD4 or a CD8 class. Log10-transformed breadth and depth values were compared by one-way ANOVA with Sidak's multiple comparisons tests. TCRdb re-hosts the immuneACCESS table, in-frame sequences only. Its copies lack some clones; in the studies checked, an unresolved V gene accounts for under half of them, and the cause for the rest is not known. V and J calls plus clone size are reproduced from that table; the DNA served to infer D and trimming. The sample table shows about 100,000 clones, and about 90% are seen once. Together, the top ten hold about 15% of the sample.

The sample's time point label, decoded: baseline before first vaccination. Vaccinee samples came from UK trials COV001 and COV002, including a single-blind randomized controlled phase 2/3 trial of AZD1222 (ChAdOx1 nCoV-19) in healthy adults. For TCRbeta chain sequencing, PBMC samples from trial participants were taken at day 0 and at day 28 after the second dose. Between the V and J ends, shortened by 4 bases and 4 bases respectively, the junction contains 11 bases. The germline V gene encodes CDR1 SQVTM and CDR2 ANQGSEA. Reading from cysteine to phenylalanine, the CDR3 counts 13 amino acids. Only CDR3 DNA is held: 39 bases, read in frame from base 1. What the work shows at the level of the full study, not this receptor alone: Participants were mostly white British and included more females than males, and it was suggested by the authors that clonal diversity may have been underestimated. A significant rise in spike-specific TCR breadth and depth was observed after two AZD1222 doses relative to day 0 and relative to MenACWY recipients. Because no samples from the day 14 peak response were available, repertoires could be characterized only after the peak T cell response. The vaccine-associated CD4 TCRs covered the entire spike protein, and the dominant responses fell in regions 160-218 and 743-854. Conclusions about previously exposed vaccinees are limited because only 5 or 6 AZD1222 recipients were SARS-CoV-2 seropositive at baseline. Reportedly, close to half of the unique spike-specific TCRs recognized epitopes lying outside the regions that are mutated in the B.1.351 and B.1.1.7 variants. In the small 56-69-year group, the increase in depth fell short of significance, most likely because of low power.

Source: peripheral blood, taken on day 0 of AZD1222 vaccination. The V gene is TRBV29-1 and the J gene is TRBJ2-1; the D gene cannot be resolved reliably. This TCR came from an adult in good health. The DNA sequence is given as TGCAGCGTTGGTGGTGCGCGGTACAATGAGCAGTTCTTC. Its amino acids are CSVGGARYNEQFF.